This T cell receptor beta chain stems from a study of ipilimumab plus nivolumab after autologous stem cell transplantation. Study context: Myeloma cases were transplant-naive high-risk or relapsed within 3 years post first autologous transplant. Overall study results and limits: TCR repertoire, Treg phenotype and gut microbiota reportedly support more study of this approach.

Starting 14 to 28 days after autologous transplant, ipilimumab 1 mg/kg was given. Patients got 3 mg/kg IV nivolumab weeks 1, 4, 7, 10, then biweekly through week 26. Method: immunoSEQ multiplex PCR; TCRdb's copy keeps in-frame clones and lacks some. Counted here are some 44,000 clones, 88% occurring once; the ten biggest clones make up approximately 0.88%. Concerning this clone itself: As yet, its antigen is unknown.

The CDR3 has 15 residues. J lost 8 bases, V lost 1 base, and 8 bases had no gene match. The germline V gene has CDR1 SGHNT and CDR2 YYREEE (reference sequence). The clonotype was recovered from a male donor with multiple myeloma. The chain recombines TRBV5-4 with TRBJ2-1; 8 bases align to TRBD2. The source was PBMCs, collected in a trial of ipilimumab plus nivolumab as post-transplant consolidation. CDR3 sequence reads: CASSLRLAGLDEQFF. The CDR3 nucleotides read TGTGCCAGCAGCTTGCGTCTAGCGGGTCTGGATGAGCAGTTCTTC.